The 27 T cell receptor beta chains below all came from one sample that was sequenced in a study of blood T cell repertoires in COVID-19. Some clones are missing from TCRdb's copy, which holds only in-frame ones; the method was immunoSEQ multiplex PCR. The table includes roughly 190,000 clones, about 86% detected once. Specimen: peripheral blood. These receptors all come from a man aged 50 to 60 with active or convalescent COVID-19.

This chain connects TRBV23-1 to TRBJ1-3; 8 nucleotides agree with TRBD1. TRBV23-1 is annotated as an ORF whose role is uncertain. J was trimmed by 5 bases and V by 7 bases; bases with no gene match: 10. There are 15 residues in the CDR3. Here the CDR3 DNA reads TGCGCCAGCAACCGACCAGGGGGCAGGAGAAACACCATATATTTT. Its translation: CASNRPGGRRNTIYF.

In its sample, this clone was seen a few times. This chain uses TRBV10-2 with TRBJ1-2; maybe TRBD1 (5 bases). This CDR3 is 14 amino acids long. CDR1 is WSHSY and CDR2 is SAAADI in the germline V gene. Trimming left V 3 bases short and J 2 bases short, with 10 bases between. The CDR3 region has the DNA TGCGCCAGCAGTGAAGGCAGGGCGAACTATGGCTACACCTTC. It encodes CASSEGRANYGYTF.

This chain connects TRBV3-1 (or the pseudogene TRBV3-2) to TRBJ1-4; TRBD1 is a possible D gene (5 bases). The germline CDR1 and CDR2 sequences are LGHDT and YNNKEL (reference sequence). V was cut by 1 base and J by 5 bases, with 8 bases left in between. The CDR3 sequence is 14 residues long. The CDR3 DNA reads TGTGCCAGCAGCCAAGGGGCAGGGAATGAAAAACTGTTTTTT. Translating gives CASSQGAGNEKLFF.

Only a few counts were recorded for this clone. The chain is built from TRBV28 and TRBJ1-5; 11 bases are shared with TRBD1. CDR1 and CDR2 (germline): MDHEN, SYDVKM. The CDR3 length is 13 residues. V shed 6 bases, J shed 7 bases, and the junction held 2 bases outside the gene matches. The CDR3 sequence is CASRGTGGQPQHF. The CDR3 bases are TGTGCCAGCAGGGGGACAGGGGGACAGCCCCAGCATTTT. The full variable domain, rest sourced from reference TRBV28 and TRBJ1-5, is DVKVTQSSRYLVKRTGEKVFLECVQDMDHENMFWYRQDPGLGLRLIYFSYDVKMKEKGDIPEGYSVSREKKERFSLILESASTNQTSMYLCASRGTGGQPQHFGDGTRLSIL.

This clone appeared a single time. The chain couples TRBV7-9 to TRBJ2-7; 7 bases are a match to TRBD1. Germline V gene data show CDR1 as SEHNR and CDR2 as FQNEAQ (reference sequence). Germline trimming cut 5 bases from V and 7 bases from J; bases unmatched to any gene: 8. The CDR3 length is 13 residues. As DNA, the CDR3 is TGTGCCAGCAGCAGAGACAGGGTCGGGGAGCAGTACTTC. Amino acids: CASSRDRVGEQYF.

The CDR3 spells CAWSTGEYYFEAFF. The CDR3 DNA follows: TGTGCCTGGAGTACGGGGGAGTACTATTTTGAAGCTTTCTTT. V is TRBV30 and J is TRBJ1-1, with D possibly matching TRBD1 (5 bases). Looked up from germline, CDR1 is GTSNPN and CDR2 is SVGIG (reference sequence). The V gene lost 2 bases and the J gene lost 7 bases, with 17 bases spanning the gap. The CDR3 length is 14 residues.

The J gene is TRBJ1-2, the V gene TRBV5-8; 11 bases agree with TRBD1. CDR3 length: 17 amino acids. After removal of 5 bases from V and 1 base from J, the junction contained 10 bases not matched to a gene. Germline V gene lookup returns CDR1 SGHTS and CDR2 YDEGEE. The CDR3 here is CASRRPGTGGLNYGYTF. The DNA for the CDR3 is TGTGCCAGCAGGAGACCCGGGACAGGGGGGCTTAACTATGGCTACACCTTC.

DNA for the CDR3: TGTGCCAGCAGTTATACGGACGGGACAGGCTATCAAGAGACCCAGTACTTC. This codes for CASSYTDGTGYQETQYF. This rearrangement joins TRBV28 to TRBJ2-5; 8 nucleotides agree with TRBD1. The CDR3 totals 17 residues. The V gene's germline CDR1 is MDHEN and CDR2 SYDVKM. V was clipped by 4 bases and J by 2 bases; unmatched bases: 12.

J is TRBJ2-2 and V is TRBV4-3; 9 positions agree with TRBD2. The junction had 11 bases not matched to a gene; V was cut back by 0 bases and J by 0 bases. In germline, CDR1 is LGHNA, CDR2 YSLEER. The CDR3 loop spans 20 amino acids. CDR3 protein: CASSQDVAGGRPANTGELFF. DNA of the CDR3: TGCGCCAGCAGCCAAGATGTGGCGGGGGGGCGCCCCGCGAACACCGGGGAGCTGTTTTTT.

The chain joins TRBV10-2 to TRBJ2-7, with 9 bases identical to TRBD1. From germline, CDR1 is WSHSY and CDR2 SAAADI. CDR3 length: 16 amino acids. J was trimmed by 6 bases and V by 7 bases; bases with no gene match: 16. The CDR3 bases are TGCGCCAGCACCTGGGTACAGGGGGCCTCCTCCCCCGAGCAGTACTTC. It translates to CASTWVQGASSPEQYF.

Here the CDR3 DNA reads TGTGCCTGGAGTATTACCACTCTAGCAACTGAAGCTTTCTTT. This sequence encodes CAWSITTLATEAFF. This chain joins TRBV30 and TRBJ1-1; no reliable D call. Germline V CDR1 and CDR2: GTSNPN, SVGIG (reference sequence). This CDR3 is 14 amino acids long. The V end lost 2 bases, the J end lost 5 bases, and 15 bases lay between the germline ends. Drawing the rest from reference TRBV30 and TRBJ1-1, the complete variable domain is SQTIHQWPATLVQPVGSPLSLECTVEGTSNPNLYWYRQAAGRGLQLLFYSVGIGQISSEVPQNLSASRPQDRQFILSSKKLLLSDSGFYLCAWSITTLATEAFFGQGTRLTVV.

The chain recombines TRBV27 with TRBJ2-7; a possible D gene is TRBD1 (5 bases). The CDR3 extends over 13 amino acids. In germline, CDR1 is MNHEY, CDR2 SMNVEV (reference sequence). The V and J ends lost 4 bases and 4 bases respectively, with 11 bases between them. CDR3 DNA: TGTGCCAGCAGTTCTCAACAGGATTACGAGCAGTACTTC. Translation gives CASSSQQDYEQYF.

The chain joins TRBV7-9 to TRBJ1-4; a weak D match, TRBD1 (5 bases). The ends were cut back, 3 bases at V and 8 bases at J, with 10 bases in the middle. CDR3 length: 13 residues. Germline lookup yields CDR1 SEHNR and CDR2 FQNEAQ (reference sequence). Here the CDR3 reads CASSFGDWEKLFF. The CDR3 nucleotides read TGTGCCAGCAGCTTCGGGGACTGGGAAAAACTGTTTTTT. Full variable domain (remainder filled in from reference TRBV7-9 and TRBJ1-4): DTGVSQNPRHKITKRGQNVTFRCDPISEHNRLYWYRQTLGQGPEFLTYFQNEAQLEKSRLLSDRFSAERPKGSFSTLEIQRTEQGDSAMYLCASSFGDWEKLFFGSGTQLSVL.

Written as DNA, the CDR3 is TGTGCCAGCAGCCTAGTTTTCGATGAGCAGTTCTTC. Its protein is CASSLVFDEQFF. The chain has TRBV14 and TRBJ2-1; D gene uncertain. The germline V gene encodes CDR1 SGHDN and CDR2 FVKESK. The V end was cut by 4 bases, the J end by 8 bases, with 9 bases between. This CDR3 is built from 12 residues.

The chain joins TRBV7-9 to TRBJ2-7; D is ambiguous. Germline CDR1 reads SEHNR; CDR2 reads FQNEAQ (reference sequence). V shed 2 bases and J shed 2 bases, with 16 bases lying between them. The CDR3 loop spans 16 amino acids. The CDR3 reads CASSLRVGTTTYEQYF. The CDR3 DNA follows: TGTGCCAGCAGCTTACGGGTAGGAACTACCACCTACGAGCAGTACTTC.

This chain connects TRBV5-1 to TRBJ2-1, with 11 bases matching TRBD2. The length of the CDR3 is 15 residues. Germline values: CDR1 SGHRS, CDR2 YFSETQ. V was pared by 2 bases and J by 4 bases, with 2 bases of the junction left unmatched. The CDR3 DNA is TGCGCCAGCAGCTTCACTAGCGGGAGTTACAATGAGCAGTTCTTC. Translating gives CASSFTSGSYNEQFF.

A remark on this clone: Other DNA sequences from this sample encode an identical CDR3 as well. This sequence joins TRBV19 and TRBJ2-7; 11 nucleotides agree with TRBD1. Per germline, CDR1 LNHDA and CDR2 SQIVND (reference sequence). The CDR3 contains 14 residues. After removal of 6 bases from V and 3 bases from J, the junction contained 4 bases not matched to a gene. CDR3 protein: CASRPGTGGYEQYF. CDR3 coding DNA: TGTGCCAGTAGACCCGGGACAGGGGGCTACGAGCAGTACTTC.

This chain uses TRBV20-1 with TRBJ2-1, with TRBD2 matching over 11 bases. Trimming took 3 bases from V and 0 from J; bases not matched to a gene: 7. The CDR3 contains 17 residues. Germline V CDR1 and CDR2: DFQATT, SNEGSKA (reference sequence). CDR3 region: CSASGSGGASSYNEQFF. DNA of the CDR3: TGCAGTGCTAGTGGTAGCGGGGGGGCGAGCTCCTACAATGAGCAGTTCTTC.

The chain links TRBV7-2 to TRBJ2-1; 7 positions agree with TRBD2. The V gene's germline CDR1 is SGHTA and CDR2 FQGNSA. The CDR3 has 13 residues. The V segment lost 1 base and the J segment 10 bases; nucleotides outside the gene matches: 4. CDR3 in amino acids: CASSLGGGVEQFF. CDR3 nucleotide sequence: TGTGCCAGCAGCTTAGGTGGGGGGGTCGAGCAGTTCTTC.

The rearrangement uses TRBV9 and TRBJ1-6, with 7 bases lining up with TRBD1. From germline, CDR1 is SGDLS and CDR2 YYNGEE. CDR3 length equals 15 residues. V shed 0 bases and J 7 bases; nucleotides not matched to a gene: 4. The CDR3: CASSVDGRGNSPLHF. CDR3 DNA: TGTGCCAGCAGCGTAGATGGCAGGGGGAATTCACCCCTCCACTTT. Together with reference TRBV9 and TRBJ1-6, the CDR3 gives the full variable domain: DSGVTQTPKHLITATGQRVTLRCSPRSGDLSVYWYQQSLDQGLQFLIQYYNGEERAKGNILERFSAQQFPDLHSELNLSSLELGDSALYFCASSVDGRGNSPLHFGNGTRLTVT.

This rearrangement joins TRBV5-1 to TRBJ1-5, with D tentatively TRBD1 (6 bases). V lost 4 bases, J lost 1 base, and 12 bases lay in between. CDR1 is SGHRS, CDR2 YFSETQ, per germline. The CDR3 sequence is 15 residues long. CDR3 sequence reads: CASSPEDSSNQPQHF. Written as DNA, the CDR3 is TGCGCCAGCAGCCCGGAGGACAGCAGCAATCAGCCCCAGCATTTT.

This clone was detected only once. The gene calls are TRBV19 and TRBJ2-2; weak D call: TRBD2 (6 bases). The length of the CDR3 is 12 residues. Germline CDR1 and CDR2: LNHDA and SQIVND (reference sequence). V was shortened by 6 bases and J by 8 bases, with 10 bases between the two germline ends. This CDR3 is CASRPGGGELFF. Written as DNA, the CDR3 is TGTGCCAGTAGACCCGGGGGAGGGGAGCTGTTTTTT.

This rearrangement joins TRBV5-1 to TRBJ1-2; tentative D call: TRBD1 (6 bases). V shed 0 bases and J shed 6 bases, with 9 bases lying between them. Germline loops: CDR1 SGHRS, CDR2 YFSETQ. The CDR3 consists of 13 residues. The CDR3 DNA sequence: TGCGCCAGCAGCTTGGGAGGGGGAAATGGCTACACCTTC. The encoded protein is CASSLGGGNGYTF.

The CDR3 DNA sequence: TGTGCCAGCCACCCCCCCGGGACTAGGGCTAGTACGCAGTATTTT. Translating gives CASHPPGTRASTQYF. The chain has TRBV6-5 and TRBJ2-3, with TRBD2 identical over 8 bases. The V gene's germline CDR1 is MNHEY and CDR2 SVGAGI. The CDR3 extends over 15 amino acids. Germline trimming cut 8 bases from V and 8 bases from J; bases unmatched to any gene: 15.

This chain links TRBV5-5 with TRBJ2-2; TRBD2 matches 10 bases. Trimming cost V 4 bases and J 0 bases; bases outside gene matches: 0. Germline V CDR1 and CDR2: SGHKS, YYEKEE (reference sequence). This CDR3 contains 15 residues. CDR3 nucleotides: TGTGCCAGCAGCCTAGCGGGGGCGAACACCGGGGAGCTGTTTTTT. Encoded protein: CASSLAGANTGELFF. The full variable domain, rest sourced from reference TRBV5-5 and TRBJ2-2, is DAGVTQSPTHLIKTRGQQVTLRCSPISGHKSVSWYQQVLGQGPQFIFQYYEKEERGRGNFPDRFSARQFPNYSSELNVNALLLGDSALYLCASSLAGANTGELFFGEGSRLTVL.

This chain connects TRBV5-8 to TRBJ2-7, with 10 bases matching TRBD2. CDR1 and CDR2 (germline): SGHTS, YDEGEE. V dropped 0 bases and J dropped 2; count of bases not matched to a gene: 2. The CDR3 extends over 15 amino acids. CDR3 in amino acids: CASSLALAGAYEQYF. The CDR3 DNA sequence: TGTGCCAGCAGCTTGGCCCTAGCGGGAGCCTACGAGCAGTACTTC. The complete variable domain, with remaining parts taken from reference TRBV5-8 and TRBJ2-7, reads EAGVTQSPTHLIKTRGQQATLRCSPISGHTSVYWYQQALGLGLQFLLWYDEGEERNRGNFPPRFSGRQFPNYSSELNVNALELEDSALYLCASSLALAGAYEQYFGPGTRLTVT.

The chain joins TRBV20-1 to TRBJ1-1; unclear D gene. CDR1 and CDR2 from the germline V gene are DFQATT and SNEGSKA (reference sequence). CDR3 size: 11 residues. Trimming shortened V by 0 bases and J by 10 bases, and 9 bases separated the two germline ends. In DNA form, the CDR3 reads TGCAGTGCTAGAGACCGGGTCGGAGCTTTCTTT. This translates into CSARDRVGAFF.